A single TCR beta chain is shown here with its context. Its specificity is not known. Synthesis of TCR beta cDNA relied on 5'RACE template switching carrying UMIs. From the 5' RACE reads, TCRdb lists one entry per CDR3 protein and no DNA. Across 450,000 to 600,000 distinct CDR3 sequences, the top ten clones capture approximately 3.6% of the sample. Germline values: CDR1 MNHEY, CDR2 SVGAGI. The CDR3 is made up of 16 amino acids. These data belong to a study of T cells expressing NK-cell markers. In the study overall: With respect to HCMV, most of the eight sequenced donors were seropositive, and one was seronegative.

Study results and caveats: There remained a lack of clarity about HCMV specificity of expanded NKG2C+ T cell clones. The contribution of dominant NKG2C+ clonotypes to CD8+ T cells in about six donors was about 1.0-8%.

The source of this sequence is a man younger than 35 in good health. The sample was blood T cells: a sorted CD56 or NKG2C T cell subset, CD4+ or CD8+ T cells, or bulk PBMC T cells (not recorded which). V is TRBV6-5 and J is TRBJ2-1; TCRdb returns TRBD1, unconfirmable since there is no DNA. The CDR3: CASSYSGTGASREQFF.